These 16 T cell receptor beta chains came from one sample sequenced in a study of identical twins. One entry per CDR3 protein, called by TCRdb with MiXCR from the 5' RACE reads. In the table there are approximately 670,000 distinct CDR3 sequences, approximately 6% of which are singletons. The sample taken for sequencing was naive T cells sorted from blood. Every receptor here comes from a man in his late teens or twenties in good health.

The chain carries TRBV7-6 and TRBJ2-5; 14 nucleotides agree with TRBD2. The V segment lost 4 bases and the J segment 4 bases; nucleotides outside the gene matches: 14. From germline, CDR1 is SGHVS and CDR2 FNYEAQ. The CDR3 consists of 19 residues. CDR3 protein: CASSSLPRLAGGPVETQYF. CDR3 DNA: TGTGCCAGCAGCTCGCTCCCTCGACTAGCGGGAGGGCCGGTAGAGACCCAGTACTTC.

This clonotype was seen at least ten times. The CDR3 region has the DNA TGTGCCACCAGTGACACGAGGGTTGGCGAGACCCAGTACTTC. Its protein is CATSDTRVGETQYF. The chain links TRBV24-1 to TRBJ2-5, with a tentative D call TRBD2 (5 bases). Germline CDR1 KGHDR, CDR2 SFDVKD. The germline V and J ends were trimmed by 4 bases and 5 bases, with 13 bases remaining between them. This CDR3 has 14 residues.

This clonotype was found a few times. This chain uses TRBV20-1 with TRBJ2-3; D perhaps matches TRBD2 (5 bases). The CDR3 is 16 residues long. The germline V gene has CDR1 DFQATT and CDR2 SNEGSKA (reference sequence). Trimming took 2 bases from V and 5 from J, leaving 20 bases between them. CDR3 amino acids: CSARSPSLRRGDTQYF. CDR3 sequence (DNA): TGCAGTGCTAGATCCCCGTCTCTCCGCCGGGGAGATACGCAGTATTTT.

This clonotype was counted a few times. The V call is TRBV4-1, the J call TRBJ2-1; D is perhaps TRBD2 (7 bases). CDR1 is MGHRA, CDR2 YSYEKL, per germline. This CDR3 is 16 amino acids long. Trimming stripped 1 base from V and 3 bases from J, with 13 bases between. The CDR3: CASSQGRGGNYNEQFF. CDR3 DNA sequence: TGCGCCAGCAGCCAAGGCAGGGGAGGGAACTACAATGAGCAGTTCTTC.

CDR3 DNA sequence: TGCAGCGTTGAAGATCCTCGGACAGGAATCTACAATGAGCAGTTCTTC. Amino acid sequence: CSVEDPRTGIYNEQFF. The chain joins TRBV29-1 to TRBJ2-1; 7 positions match TRBD1. J gave up 3 bases and V 0 bases, and 8 bases lay outside the gene matches. CDR1 is SQVTM, CDR2 ANQGSEA, per germline. The CDR3 is made up of 16 amino acids.

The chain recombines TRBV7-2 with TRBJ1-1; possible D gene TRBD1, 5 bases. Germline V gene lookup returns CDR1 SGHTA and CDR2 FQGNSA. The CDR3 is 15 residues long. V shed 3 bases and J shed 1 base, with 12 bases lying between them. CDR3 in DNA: TGTGCCAGCAGCTTGTGGGGGTACAAGAACACTGAAGCTTTCTTT. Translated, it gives CASSLWGYKNTEAFF.

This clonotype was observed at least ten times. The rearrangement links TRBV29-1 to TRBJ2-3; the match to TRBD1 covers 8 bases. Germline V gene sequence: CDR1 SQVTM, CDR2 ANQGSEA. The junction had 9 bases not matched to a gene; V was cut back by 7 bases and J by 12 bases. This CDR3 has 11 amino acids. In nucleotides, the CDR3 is TGCAGCGGGGGGACAGGAGCATCTCAGTATTTT. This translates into CSGGTGASQYF.

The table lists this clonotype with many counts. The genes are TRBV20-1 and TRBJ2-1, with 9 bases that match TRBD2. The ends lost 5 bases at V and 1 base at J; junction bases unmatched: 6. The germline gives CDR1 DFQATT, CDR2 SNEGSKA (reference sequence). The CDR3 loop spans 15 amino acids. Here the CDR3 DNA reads TGCAGTGCTCGTTCTCTAGCGGGGTCCTACAATGAGCAGTTCTTC. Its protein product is CSARSLAGSYNEQFF.

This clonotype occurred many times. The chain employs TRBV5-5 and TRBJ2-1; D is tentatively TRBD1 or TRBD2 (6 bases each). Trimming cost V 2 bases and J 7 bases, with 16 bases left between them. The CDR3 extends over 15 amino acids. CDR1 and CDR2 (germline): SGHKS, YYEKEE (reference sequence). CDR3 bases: TGTGCCAGCAGCTTCATCATGAGGGGGAGGAATGAGCAGTTCTTC. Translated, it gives CASSFIMRGRNEQFF. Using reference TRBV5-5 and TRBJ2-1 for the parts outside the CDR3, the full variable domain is DAGVTQSPTHLIKTRGQQVTLRCSPISGHKSVSWYQQVLGQGPQFIFQYYEKEERGRGNFPDRFSARQFPNYSSELNVNALLLGDSALYLCASSFIMRGRNEQFFGPGTRLTVL.

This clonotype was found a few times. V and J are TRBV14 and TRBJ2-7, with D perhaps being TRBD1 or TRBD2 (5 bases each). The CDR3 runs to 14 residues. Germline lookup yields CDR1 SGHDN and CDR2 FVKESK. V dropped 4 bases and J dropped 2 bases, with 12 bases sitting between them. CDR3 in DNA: TGTGCCAGCAGCCCGCTCTTGGGACCCTACGAGCAGTACTTC. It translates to CASSPLLGPYEQYF.

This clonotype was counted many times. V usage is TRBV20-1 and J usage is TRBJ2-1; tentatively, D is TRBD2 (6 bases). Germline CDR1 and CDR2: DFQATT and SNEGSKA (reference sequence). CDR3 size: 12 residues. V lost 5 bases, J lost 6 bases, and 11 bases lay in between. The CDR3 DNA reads TGCAGTGCTCGAGGGGAGGCCAATGAGCAGTTCTTC. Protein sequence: CSARGEANEQFF.

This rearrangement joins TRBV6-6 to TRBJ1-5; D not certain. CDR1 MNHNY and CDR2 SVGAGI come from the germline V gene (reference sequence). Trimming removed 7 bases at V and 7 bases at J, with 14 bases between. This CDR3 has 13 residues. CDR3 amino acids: CASTTQVVQPQHF. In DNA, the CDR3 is TGTGCCAGCACTACCCAAGTTGTACAGCCCCAGCATTTT.

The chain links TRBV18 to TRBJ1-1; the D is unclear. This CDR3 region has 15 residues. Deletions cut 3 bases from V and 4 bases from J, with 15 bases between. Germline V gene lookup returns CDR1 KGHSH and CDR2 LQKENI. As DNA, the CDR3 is TGTGCCAGCTCACCTCAGCCGGGCAGCTTCACTGAAGCTTTCTTT. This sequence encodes CASSPQPGSFTEAFF.

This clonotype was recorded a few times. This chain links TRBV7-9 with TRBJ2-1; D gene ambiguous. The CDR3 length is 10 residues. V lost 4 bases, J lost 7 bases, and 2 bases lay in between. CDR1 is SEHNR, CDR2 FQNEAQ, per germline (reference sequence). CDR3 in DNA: TGTGCCAGCAGCTGGAATGAGCAGTTCTTC. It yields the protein CASSWNEQFF.

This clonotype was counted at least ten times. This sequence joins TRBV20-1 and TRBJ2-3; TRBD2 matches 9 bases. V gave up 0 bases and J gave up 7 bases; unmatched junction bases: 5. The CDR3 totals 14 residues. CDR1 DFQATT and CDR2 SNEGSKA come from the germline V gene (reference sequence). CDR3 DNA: TGCAGTGCTAGAGAGGGACTAGCTGGAAATACGCAGTATTTT. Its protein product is CSAREGLAGNTQYF.

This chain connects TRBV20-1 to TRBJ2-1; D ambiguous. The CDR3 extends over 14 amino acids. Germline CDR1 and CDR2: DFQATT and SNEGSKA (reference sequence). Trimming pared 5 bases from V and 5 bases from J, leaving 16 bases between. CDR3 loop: CSALRVSPHNEQFF. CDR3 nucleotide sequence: TGCAGTGCTTTACGGGTATCCCCCCACAATGAGCAGTTCTTC.